Following are 5 T cell receptor beta chains from one sample sequenced in a study of tumor and adjacent non-tumor tissue in lung cancer. Three rounds of nested PCR, following a modified ARM-PCR protocol, produced the TCRbeta library. Via MiXCR, TCRdb re-called the multiplex PCR reads, giving one row per CDR3 protein. The repertoire holds fewer than 150,000 distinct CDR3 sequences, with approximately 64% as singletons. This sample's RNA came from whole unsorted tissue. What was sequenced was lung tumor tissue. The receptors derive from a man aged 60-69 years with small cell lung cancer.

As regards this clonotype: The CDR3 end shows no conserved phenylalanine or tryptophan, and so a read error is likely. No DNA is shown, since the ends of the CDR3 on it are uncertain; the CDR3 is the one TCRdb lists. The chain recombines TRBV11-2 with TRBJ1-2. Germline CDR1 reads SGHAT; CDR2 reads FQNNGV. With termini counted, the CDR3 has 13 amino acids. The CDR3 sequence is CASSFVVSYGYNL.

As concerns this clonotype: The junction and the germline gene differ at one end; a read error may be behind it. The V call is TRBV6-5, the J call TRBJ2-2, with D maybe TRBD2 (7 bases). CDR3 length: 15 amino acids. Germline CDR1 MNHEY, CDR2 SVGAGI. In DNA, the CDR3 is TGTGCCAGCCGCTCCCCGGTACTCCGAGGGGGGGAACTGTTTTTT. Translation gives CASRSPVLRGGELFF.

On this clonotype itself: This could be a read error, since a much larger clone is one nucleotide away. The chain links TRBV4-1 to TRBJ2-7, with D hard to call. Germline V gene sequence: CDR1 MGHRA, CDR2 YSYEKL. V shed 4 bases and J shed 0 bases, with 7 bases lying between them. There are 13 residues in the CDR3. CDR3 coding DNA: TGCGCCAGCAGCCTGGAGAACTCCTACGAGCAGTACTTC. This codes for CASSLENSYEQYF.

The V and J genes are TRBV29-1 and TRBJ1-2, with 10 bases that match TRBD1. The CDR3 consists of 16 residues. Per the germline V gene, CDR1 is SQVTM and CDR2 is ANQGSEA. V lost 6 bases and J lost 7; bases outside the gene matches: 17. CDR3: CSVTRDRGLSRGGYTF. The CDR3 DNA reads TGCAGCGTCACCCGGGACAGGGGACTTTCAAGAGGTGGCTACACCTTC.

A note on this clonotype: Since the CDR3 does not end with the conserved phenylalanine or tryptophan, this likely comes from a read error. This chain links TRBV5-4 with TRBJ2-3; TRBD2 agrees at 8 bases. The CDR3 spans 14 residues. Germline V gene data show CDR1 as SGHNT and CDR2 as YYREEE (reference sequence). The CDR3 here is CANSLELAADTQYL. For the CDR3, the DNA is TGTGCCAACAGCTTGGAACTAGCGGCAGATACGCAGTATTTA.